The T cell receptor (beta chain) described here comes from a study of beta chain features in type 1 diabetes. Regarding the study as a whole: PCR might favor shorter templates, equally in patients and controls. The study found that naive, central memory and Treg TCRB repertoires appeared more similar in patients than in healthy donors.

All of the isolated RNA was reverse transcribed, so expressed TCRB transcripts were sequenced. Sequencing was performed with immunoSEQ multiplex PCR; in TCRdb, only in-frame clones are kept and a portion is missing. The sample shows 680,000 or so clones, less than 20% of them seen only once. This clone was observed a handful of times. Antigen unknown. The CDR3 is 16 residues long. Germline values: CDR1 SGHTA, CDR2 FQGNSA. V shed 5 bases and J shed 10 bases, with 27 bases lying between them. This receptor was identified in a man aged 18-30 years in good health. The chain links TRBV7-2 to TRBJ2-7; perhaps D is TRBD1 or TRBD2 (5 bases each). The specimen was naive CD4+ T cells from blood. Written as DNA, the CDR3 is TGTGCCAGCAGCGAGCCCTATGGGACCCACGGAGACGGTCAGTACTTC. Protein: CASSEPYGTHGDGQYF.